These 6 T cell receptor beta chains were sequenced from one sample in a study of blood T cell repertoires in COVID-19. TCRdb keeps only in-frame clones here, not all; method: immunoSEQ multiplex PCR. The profile covers some 80,000 clones, with roughly 80% appearing a single time and 18% taken by the ten largest. Sequences were obtained from peripheral blood. These receptors were obtained from an elderly man with active or convalescent COVID-19.

The chain is built from TRBV6-6 and TRBJ1-4; D unclear. This CDR3 is built from 18 residues. V was trimmed by 5 bases and J by 4 bases, leaving 23 bases between them. Germline loops: CDR1 MNHNY, CDR2 SVGAGI (reference sequence). The CDR3 nucleotides are TGTGCCAGCAGTCATGGAGGGTGGAGTCAAGGTCGTAATGAAAAACTGTTTTTT. This translates into CASSHGGWSQGRNEKLFF.

There are a few counts of this clone. The rearrangement links TRBV21-1 to TRBJ2-7; TRBD2 is taken as the D call from the table, unchecked against the DNA. TRBV21-1 is deemed a pseudogene. This CDR3 is built from 12 residues. CDR3 protein: CASEGGSSEQYV. The CDR3 nucleotides are TGTGCCAGCGAGGGGGGGAGCTCCGAGCAGTACGTC.

The CDR3 protein is CAWLQQGNSSPLHF. The CDR3 DNA reads TGTGCCTGGCTACAACAGGGAAATAGCTCACCCCTCCACTTT. This chain uses TRBV30 with TRBJ1-6, with TRBD1 as a possible D gene (6 bases). Germline V CDR1 and CDR2: GTSNPN, SVGIG (reference sequence). Trimming left V 5 bases short and J 10 bases short, with 18 bases between. The CDR3 runs to 14 residues.

The rearrangement joins TRBV5-1 to TRBJ2-5; 8 nucleotides align to TRBD2. The CDR3 extends over 14 amino acids. Germline loops: CDR1 SGHRS, CDR2 YFSETQ. The junction had 1 base not matched to a gene; V was cut back by 2 bases and J by 1 base. The DNA for the CDR3 is TGCGCCAGCAGCTTCACTAGCGGCCAAGAGACCCAGTACTTC. This translates into CASSFTSGQETQYF.

This chain joins TRBV7-9 and TRBJ2-6, with a weak D call TRBD1 (5 bases). This CDR3 has 16 residues. Trimming stripped 4 bases from V and 7 bases from J, with 17 bases between. The germline V gene has CDR1 SEHNR and CDR2 FQNEAQ (reference sequence). The CDR3 nucleotides read TGTGCCAGCAGCTCCAGGGTCTCCGTGTCCGCCAACGTCCTGACTTTC. This encodes CASSSRVSVSANVLTF.

This clone was seen just once. The chain employs TRBV10-3 and TRBJ2-7, with 10 bases that match TRBD1. The trim removed 6 bases at V and 4 bases at J, leaving 9 bases unmatched. This CDR3 has 15 amino acids. Germline CDR1 ENHRY, CDR2 SYGVKD. DNA for the CDR3: TGTGCCATCAGAGAAGACAGGGGGCGAGGGTACGAGCAGTACGTC. Amino acids: CAIREDRGRGYEQYV.